The T cell receptor beta chain described here comes from a study of radiation and T cells in renal cell carcinoma. Study results and caveats: From baseline, blood top tumor clonotypes peaked at 2 weeks post-radiation.

The CDR3 loop spans 13 amino acids. Per germline, CDR1 MNHNY and CDR2 SVGAGI (reference sequence). V was pared by 6 bases and J by 2 bases, with 8 bases between. Sequencing was performed with immunoSEQ multiplex PCR; in TCRdb, only in-frame clones are kept and a portion is missing. The table records over 85,000 clones, approximately 86% of them present only once. Time point in this sample: blood 4 weeks post-SBRT, at nephrectomy. Treatment described: 15 Gy SBRT to primary tumor, nephrectomy 4 weeks later. Nephrectomy followed 15 Gy stereotactic body radiation by 4 weeks. Regarding this clone: The antigen remains undetermined.

The TCR comes from a man over 45 with renal cell carcinoma. V gene TRBV6-6 combines with J gene TRBJ2-1; no clear D gene. The sequencing used blood, collected from a patient whose treatment included radiotherapy and nephrectomy. As DNA, the CDR3 is TGTGCCAGCAGACTCGAGACCTACAATGAGCAGTTCTTC. It encodes CASRLETYNEQFF.